These 18 T cell receptor beta chains were sequenced from one sample in a study of identical twins. TCRdb recomputed calls from the 5' RACE reads with MiXCR, one row per CDR3 protein. The sample shows 450,000 or so distinct CDR3 sequences, around 24% of them seen only once. This sample also belongs to another study, concerning T cells expressing NK-cell markers.

Material for sequencing was CD4+ T cells sorted from blood. The receptor set was obtained from a woman between 18 and 29 years old in good health.

This clonotype was seen a few times. The chain is built from TRBV4-2 and TRBJ2-6, with a tentative D call TRBD2 (5 bases). The germline CDR1 and CDR2 sequences are LGHNA and YNFKEQ. CDR3 length: 19 amino acids. V gave up 3 bases and J gave up 1 base, with 19 bases separating them. The CDR3 DNA follows: TGTGCCAGCAGCCAGCAATTACACGGGCGAGGGTCTGGGGCCAACGTCCTGACTTTC. This gives the protein CASSQQLHGRGSGANVLTF.

The gene calls are TRBV5-1 and TRBJ2-3; tentatively, D is TRBD2 (5 bases). The V end was cut by 2 bases, the J end by 4 bases, with 14 bases between. This CDR3 spans 15 amino acids. Per the germline V gene, CDR1 is SGHRS and CDR2 is YFSETQ. The DNA for the CDR3 is TGCGCCAGCAGCTTTGGCGGGTTATCAGCAGATACGCAGTATTTT. Its protein product is CASSFGGLSADTQYF.

This chain connects TRBV5-1 to TRBJ2-2, with D unresolved. This CDR3 region has 15 residues. Per germline, CDR1 SGHRS and CDR2 YFSETQ. Trimming took off 1 base at V and 7 bases at J, with 14 bases between the two ends. CDR3 DNA sequence: TGCGCCAGCAGCTTGATGGCAGGCCGGAACGGGGAGCTGTTTTTT. The encoded protein is CASSLMAGRNGELFF.

The chain couples TRBV5-1 to TRBJ2-3, with a weak D call TRBD2 (5 bases). CDR1 SGHRS and CDR2 YFSETQ come from the germline V gene. V was trimmed by 0 bases and J by 4 bases, leaving 9 bases between them. The CDR3 loop spans 14 amino acids. The CDR3 loop reads CASSLGGLPDTQYF. CDR3 coding DNA: TGCGCCAGCAGCTTGGGAGGGCTGCCAGATACGCAGTATTTT. Drawing the rest from reference TRBV5-1 and TRBJ2-3, the complete variable domain is KAGVTQTPRYLIKTRGQQVTLSCSPISGHRSVSWYQQTPGQGLQFLFEYFSETQRNKGNFPGRFSGRQFSNSRSEMNVSTLELGDSALYLCASSLGGLPDTQYFGPGTRLTVL.

This clonotype turned up a few times. The chain couples TRBV20-1 to TRBJ1-1; D may be TRBD1 (5 bases). The CDR3 is 13 amino acids. The V and J ends lost 1 base and 1 base respectively, with 7 bases between them. Germline V gene lookup returns CDR1 DFQATT and CDR2 SNEGSKA (reference sequence). The chain's CDR3 is CSARATGNTEAFF. The DNA for the CDR3 is TGCAGTGCTAGAGCTACAGGGAACACTGAAGCTTTCTTT.

V is TRBV5-1 and J is TRBJ2-1, with 9 bases fitting TRBD1. This CDR3 spans 13 amino acids. The germline gives CDR1 SGHRS, CDR2 YFSETQ. J was trimmed by 4 bases and V by 8 bases; bases with no gene match: 4. CDR3 in amino acids: CASKGTGYNEQFF. Here the CDR3 DNA reads TGCGCCAGTAAAGGGACAGGGTACAATGAGCAGTTCTTC.

This chain links TRBV5-1 with TRBJ2-1, with 10 bases identical to TRBD2. This CDR3 spans 15 amino acids. J was trimmed by 9 bases and V by 2 bases; bases with no gene match: 8. Germline lookup yields CDR1 SGHRS and CDR2 YFSETQ. CDR3 sequence (DNA): TGCGCCAGCAGCTTCCTAGCGGGGGCCGAGGGTGAGCAGTTCTTC. This translates into CASSFLAGAEGEQFF.

This chain links TRBV20-1 with TRBJ2-1, with TRBD2 identical over 8 bases. Germline values: CDR1 DFQATT, CDR2 SNEGSKA (reference sequence). This CDR3 is 16 amino acids long. J gave up 9 bases and V 0 bases, and 13 bases lay outside the gene matches. CDR3 DNA sequence: TGCAGTGCTAGAGATTTAACGGGAGGGCCATCAGTTGAGCAGTTCTTC. Translation gives CSARDLTGGPSVEQFF.

The rearrangement uses TRBV6-2 or TRBV6-3 and TRBJ1-2, with D unresolved. The CDR3 length is 14 residues. Germline V gives CDR1 MNHEY, CDR2 SVGEGT. V was trimmed by 4 bases and J by 1 base, leaving 10 bases between them. Written as DNA, the CDR3 is TGTGCCAGCAGTTCCGGTCGCCGTAACTATGGCTACACCTTC. Amino acid sequence: CASSSGRRNYGYTF.

This clonotype appeared a few times. This chain connects TRBV20-1 to TRBJ2-5; the match to TRBD2 covers 8 bases. Germline assignment: CDR1 DFQATT and CDR2 SNEGSKA (reference sequence). This CDR3 spans 17 amino acids. The trim removed 3 bases at V and 0 bases at J, leaving 12 bases unmatched. The CDR3 protein is CSASPFNSGDNQETQYF. CDR3 coding DNA: TGCAGTGCTAGCCCATTTAATAGCGGGGACAACCAAGAGACCCAGTACTTC.

This clonotype came up a few times. The CDR3 sequence: CASSAPETQYF. The CDR3, as DNA: TGTGCCAGCAGTGCCCCAGAGACCCAGTACTTC. The V gene is TRBV28, the J gene TRBJ2-5; D not resolved. Deletions cut 5 bases from V and 4 bases from J, with 5 bases between. The CDR3 length is 11 residues. The germline gives CDR1 MDHEN, CDR2 SYDVKM.

The sample holds a few counts of this clonotype. V is TRBV9 and J is TRBJ1-3, with D perhaps TRBD1 (6 bases). The CDR3 consists of 14 residues. Germline V gene lookup returns CDR1 SGDLS and CDR2 YYNGEE. Deletions cut 0 bases from V and 7 bases from J, with 11 bases between. The DNA of the CDR3 is TGTGCCAGCAGCGTAGAAACCCAGGGGAACACCATATATTTT. This sequence encodes CASSVETQGNTIYF.

This clonotype was seen at least ten times. The CDR3 here is CASSQGASTEAFF. CDR3 nucleotides: TGTGCCAGCAGCCAGGGGGCCAGTACTGAAGCTTTCTTT. The genes are TRBV7-8 and TRBJ1-1, with 8 bases matching TRBD1. Germline CDR1 SGHVS, CDR2 FQNEAQ. The CDR3 extends over 13 amino acids. V trimming: 5 bases; J trimming: 5 bases; junction bases outside the gene matches: 4.

The genes are TRBV2 and TRBJ2-1; possibly TRBD2 for D (6 bases). Germline V gives CDR1 SNHLY, CDR2 FYNNEI. V lost 4 bases and J lost 12, with 13 bases in between. The CDR3 sequence is 12 residues long. DNA for the CDR3: TGTGCCAGCAGTGGGGACTCCCCTGGGCAGTTCTTC. The encoded protein is CASSGDSPGQFF.

This clonotype was observed a handful of times. The CDR3 sequence is CASSQDEIHKIQYF. The CDR3 coding sequence is TGCGCCAGCAGCCAAGATGAGATCCATAAGATTCAGTACTTC. This chain joins TRBV4-3 and TRBJ2-4; D gene uncertain. V lost 0 bases and J 10 bases, leaving 13 bases between the germline ends. The CDR3 is made up of 14 amino acids. CDR1 and CDR2 (germline): LGHNA, YSLEER.

This clonotype has more than one count but fewer than ten. V gene TRBV7-9 combines with J gene TRBJ2-1, with unresolved D. The CDR3 runs 11 residues. CDR1 and CDR2 (germline): SEHNR, FQNEAQ (reference sequence). V was trimmed by 6 bases and J by 10 bases, leaving 10 bases between them. CDR3 sequence reads: CASSRWGEQFF. The DNA of the CDR3 is TGTGCCAGCAGTCGGTGGGGAGAGCAGTTCTTC.

This chain uses TRBV12-3 or TRBV12-4 with TRBJ2-2, with D possibly matching TRBD1 (5 bases). Trimming pared 7 bases from V and 5 bases from J, leaving 8 bases between. This CDR3 is 12 amino acids long. The CDR3 spells CASTSGTGELFF. As DNA, the CDR3 is TGTGCCAGCACTTCAGGGACCGGGGAGCTGTTTTTT.

This clonotype occurred a few times. This chain joins TRBV20-1 and TRBJ2-1, with no clear D. Germline assignment: CDR1 DFQATT and CDR2 SNEGSKA (reference sequence). The CDR3 runs 12 residues. V shed 3 bases and J shed 6 bases, with 9 bases lying between them. DNA of the CDR3: TGCAGTGCTAGTGGCGGTCTCAATGAGCAGTTCTTC. Its protein product is CSASGGLNEQFF.